This T cell receptor beta chain was identified during a study of shared clonotypes between healthy human individuals. Study-level information: With ages of 18 to 49, the donors were two women and a few men.

TCRdb's copy holds only in-frame clones and misses some; the assay was immunoSEQ multiplex PCR. The sample lists about 460,000 clones, roughly three quarters occurring once. Points from the study as a whole: In this cohort, only blood was sampled, and tissue repertoires likely differ.

Comment on this clone: What it binds is unknown.

This receptor was identified in a woman aged 40 to 50 in good health. Some clones in this sample may be carry-over from other donors' samples. The specimen sequenced was PBMCs.

CDR3 DNA: TGTGCCAGCAGCCCACCCTATCAGCCCCAGCATTTT. This gives the protein CASSPPYQPQHF. The chain has TRBV7-2 and TRBJ1-5; D remains ambiguous. Trimming removed 5 bases at V and 5 bases at J, with 7 bases between. The CDR3 spans 12 residues. Germline assignment: CDR1 SGHTA and CDR2 FQGNSA.